This TCR beta chain is drawn from a study of cytomegalovirus exposure and HLA in healthy donors. Study observations and caveats: Upon later analysis, HLA-associated TCR beta chains proved more clonally expanded than other, equally common chains.

Note on this clone: Its specificity is unknown.

In the PCR, 60 Vbeta and 13 Jbeta primers were used. Repertoires were generated with immunoSEQ multiplex PCR, while TCRdb's copy carries only in-frame clones and drops some. In the table there are around 100,000 clones, approximately 66% of which are singletons. Germline CDR1 reads SGHRS; CDR2 reads YFSETQ. This CDR3 has 14 residues. Germline trimming cut 4 bases from V and 5 bases from J; bases unmatched to any gene: 8. This receptor was identified in a woman aged 45-60 years in good health and CMV-seronegative. The chain has TRBV5-1 and TRBJ1-2, with 7 bases that match TRBD1. The sequenced sample was PBMCs. The CDR3 DNA reads TGCGCCAGCAGCGCCACGACAGGGACGTATGGCTACACCTTC. Residues: CASSATTGTYGYTF. Combining the CDR3 with reference TRBV5-1 and TRBJ1-2 gives the whole variable domain KAGVTQTPRYLIKTRGQQVTLSCSPISGHRSVSWYQQTPGQGLQFLFEYFSETQRNKGNFPGRFSGRQFSNSRSEMNVSTLELGDSALYLCASSATTGTYGYTFGSGTRLTVV.